These 18 T cell receptor beta chains originate from one sample sequenced in a study of technical replicates of blood from several donors. The table came from immunoSEQ multiplex PCR; TCRdb's copy has only in-frame clones and leaves some out. Among about 68,000 clones listed, 95% to 97% were seen once. Sequenced: T cells isolated from PBMCs. The source is a human donor in good health.

This chain links TRBV21-1 with TRBJ1-5; the table's TRBD1 call for D was not verified on the DNA. TRBV21-1 is described as a pseudogene. This CDR3 comprises 12 residues. The CDR3 sequence: CASSYGQPRQHF. The CDR3 coding sequence is TGTGCCAGCAGCTACGGACAGCCACGACAGCATTTT.

This chain joins TRBV2 and TRBJ2-1; 9 nucleotides align to TRBD2. There are 15 residues in the CDR3. V gave up 4 bases and J gave up 3 bases; unmatched junction bases: 4. Germline V gene data show CDR1 as SNHLY and CDR2 as FYNNEI. This CDR3 reads CASSGWREGYNEQFF. CDR3 DNA sequence: TGTGCCAGCAGTGGTTGGCGGGAGGGCTACAATGAGCAGTTCTTC.

The J gene is TRBJ2-7, the V gene TRBV15, with 8 bases identical to TRBD1. This CDR3 spans 15 amino acids. CDR1 LNHNV and CDR2 YYDKDF come from the germline V gene (reference sequence). The trim removed 5 bases at V and 5 bases at J, leaving 11 bases unmatched. The CDR3 DNA is TGTGCCACCAGCCCTGGAAGGGCAGGGGGCAACGAGCAGTACTTC. Translated, it gives CATSPGRAGGNEQYF.

V and J are TRBV10-3 and TRBJ1-4; D remains unclear. The length of the CDR3 is 14 residues. Trimming took off 8 bases at V and 6 bases at J, with 16 bases between the two ends. CDR1 and CDR2 from the germline V gene are ENHRY and SYGVKD. Here the CDR3 DNA reads TGTGCCATCGCGGACCGGGAGGGTCATGAAAAACTGTTTTTT. Protein: CAIADREGHEKLFF.

The chain combines TRBV6-5 with TRBJ1-2; D not resolved. CDR3 size: 13 residues. The germline CDR1 and CDR2 sequences are MNHEY and SVGAGI. Trimming took off 2 bases at V and 0 bases at J, with 4 bases between the two ends. The CDR3 is CASSYEANYGYTF. DNA for the CDR3: TGTGCCAGCAGTTACGAGGCTAACTATGGCTACACCTTC.

This sequence joins TRBV7-8 and TRBJ1-1; TRBD1 aligns across 9 bases. The CDR3 extends over 14 amino acids. Trimming cost V 5 bases and J 5 bases; bases outside gene matches: 6. Per germline, CDR1 SGHVS and CDR2 FQNEAQ. The CDR3 nucleotides are TGTGCCAGCAGCCAACAGGGGGCAGGTACTGAAGCTTTCTTT. Protein sequence: CASSQQGAGTEAFF.

The chain recombines TRBV6-5 with TRBJ1-2, with 7 nucleotides matching TRBD1. V was clipped by 4 bases and J by 6 bases; unmatched bases: 5. Germline assignment: CDR1 MNHEY and CDR2 SVGAGI. There are 13 residues in the CDR3. The CDR3 spells CASSWGQKNGYTF. CDR3 DNA: TGTGCCAGCAGTTGGGGACAGAAGAATGGCTACACCTTC.

In DNA, the CDR3 is TGCAGCGTTGCCAGGGGGTTCACTGAAGCTTTCTTT. Translation: CSVARGFTEAFF. The chain joins TRBV29-1 to TRBJ1-1; the match to TRBD1 covers 7 bases. V dropped 4 bases and J dropped 4; count of bases not matched to a gene: 3. CDR3 length: 12 amino acids. Germline-derived CDR1 and CDR2 are SQVTM and ANQGSEA. Complete variable domain (other parts from reference TRBV29-1 and TRBJ1-1): SAVISQKPSRDICQRGTSLTIQCQVDSQVTMMFWYRQQPGQSLTLIATANQGSEATYESGFVIDKFPISRPNLTFSTLTVSNMSPEDSSIYLCSVARGFTEAFFGQGTRLTVV.

The chain links TRBV7-3 to TRBJ1-2, with unresolved D. Germline values: CDR1 SGHTA, CDR2 FQGTGA. CDR3 length: 14 residues. V lost 0 bases and J lost 8, with 13 bases in between. The CDR3 coding sequence is TGTGCCAGCAGCTTAACTCCCCAAGGCGGAGGCTACACCTTC. Amino acids: CASSLTPQGGGYTF.

This chain joins TRBV4-3 and TRBJ2-7; possibly TRBD1 for D (5 bases). The CDR3 runs to 15 residues. The V gene's germline CDR1 is LGHNA and CDR2 YSLEER. With 0 bases removed from V and 1 base from J, the gap between germline ends came to 10 bases. The CDR3 here is CASSQDRQLSYEQYF. The CDR3 DNA is TGCGCCAGCAGCCAAGATCGACAGCTATCCTACGAGCAGTACTTC.

V is TRBV19 and J is TRBJ1-1; D call uncertain. The V gene lost 7 bases and the J gene lost 1 base, with 7 bases spanning the gap. The CDR3 length is 12 residues. The germline gives CDR1 LNHDA, CDR2 SQIVND (reference sequence). CDR3 bases: TGTGCCAGTAAGGACTGGAACACTGAAGCTTTCTTT. Translation: CASKDWNTEAFF.

CDR3 coding DNA: TGCAGCGTGAGGGCCGTCGGCACTGAAGCTTTCTTT. Translating gives CSVRAVGTEAFF. The genes are TRBV29-1 and TRBJ1-1, with D unresolved. Per the germline V gene, CDR1 is SQVTM and CDR2 is ANQGSEA. The germline V and J ends were trimmed by 6 bases and 4 bases, with 12 bases remaining between them. CDR3 length: 12 residues.

V usage is TRBV9 and J usage is TRBJ2-7; 10 nucleotides align to TRBD2. Germline V gene lookup returns CDR1 SGDLS and CDR2 YYNGEE. The CDR3 contains 15 residues. The ends lost 2 bases at V and 3 bases at J; junction bases unmatched: 5. CDR3 in amino acids: CASSVSGRGDYEQYF. As DNA, the CDR3 is TGTGCCAGCAGCGTGAGCGGGAGGGGAGACTACGAGCAGTACTTC.

V is TRBV30 and J is TRBJ2-5, with a possible D match to TRBD1 (5 bases). This CDR3 contains 12 residues. With 8 bases removed from V and 3 bases from J, the gap between germline ends came to 13 bases. Germline CDR1 is GTSNPN and CDR2 is SVGIG (reference sequence). This CDR3 is CAHSRGEETQYF. DNA for the CDR3: TGTGCCCACTCAAGGGGCGAAGAGACCCAGTACTTC.

The J gene is TRBJ2-3, the V gene TRBV10-3, with 9 positions matching TRBD2. The germline CDR1 and CDR2 sequences are ENHRY and SYGVKD. Losses at the gene ends were 6 bases for V and 0 bases for J; bases not matched to a gene: 7. The CDR3 is 16 amino acids. The CDR3, as DNA: TGTGCCATCAGCCCGGGACTAGCAGTTAGCACAGATACGCAGTATTTT. It encodes CAISPGLAVSTDTQYF.

The genes are TRBV28 and TRBJ2-3, with 8 bases matching TRBD2. J lost 3 bases, V lost 10 bases, and 12 bases had no gene match. Germline V lookup: CDR1 MDHEN, CDR2 SYDVKM. The CDR3 contains 15 residues. CDR3 coding DNA: TGTGCCACAAAGGCCGGGAGGGCCGGGACAGATACGCAGTATTTT. The encoded protein is CATKAGRAGTDTQYF.

The chain is built from TRBV2 and TRBJ1-1; tentative D call: TRBD1 (5 bases). V was trimmed by 3 bases and J by 4 bases, leaving 12 bases between them. Germline V lookup: CDR1 SNHLY, CDR2 FYNNEI. This CDR3 spans 14 amino acids. This CDR3 is CASSDRGVGTEAFF. The DNA of the CDR3 is TGTGCCAGCAGTGACCGGGGGGTAGGCACTGAAGCTTTCTTT.

J is TRBJ1-5 and V is TRBV19, with 7 bases lining up with TRBD1. CDR3 length: 14 residues. Trimming cost V 7 bases and J 0 bases; bases outside gene matches: 3. Germline CDR1 is LNHDA and CDR2 is SQIVND (reference sequence). The CDR3 sequence: CASTDRYSNQPQHF. The CDR3, as DNA: TGTGCCAGTACGGACAGGTATAGCAATCAGCCCCAGCATTTT.